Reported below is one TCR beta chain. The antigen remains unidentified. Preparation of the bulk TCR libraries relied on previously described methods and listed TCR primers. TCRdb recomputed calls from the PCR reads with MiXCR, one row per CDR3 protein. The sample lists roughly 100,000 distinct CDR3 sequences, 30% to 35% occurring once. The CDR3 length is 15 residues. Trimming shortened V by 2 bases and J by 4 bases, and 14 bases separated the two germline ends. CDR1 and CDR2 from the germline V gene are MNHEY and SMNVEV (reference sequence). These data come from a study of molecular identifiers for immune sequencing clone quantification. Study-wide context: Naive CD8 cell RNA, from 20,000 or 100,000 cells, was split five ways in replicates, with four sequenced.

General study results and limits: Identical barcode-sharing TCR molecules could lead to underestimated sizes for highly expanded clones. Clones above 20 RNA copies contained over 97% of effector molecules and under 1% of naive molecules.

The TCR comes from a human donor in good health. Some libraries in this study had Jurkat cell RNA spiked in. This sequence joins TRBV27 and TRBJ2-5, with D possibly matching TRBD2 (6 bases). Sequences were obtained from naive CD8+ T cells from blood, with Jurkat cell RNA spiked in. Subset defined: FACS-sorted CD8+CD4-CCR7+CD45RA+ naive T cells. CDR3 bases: TGTGCCAGCAGTTTAAGGCTAGCGAGTGGAGAGACCCAGTACTTC. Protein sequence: CASSLRLASGETQYF.